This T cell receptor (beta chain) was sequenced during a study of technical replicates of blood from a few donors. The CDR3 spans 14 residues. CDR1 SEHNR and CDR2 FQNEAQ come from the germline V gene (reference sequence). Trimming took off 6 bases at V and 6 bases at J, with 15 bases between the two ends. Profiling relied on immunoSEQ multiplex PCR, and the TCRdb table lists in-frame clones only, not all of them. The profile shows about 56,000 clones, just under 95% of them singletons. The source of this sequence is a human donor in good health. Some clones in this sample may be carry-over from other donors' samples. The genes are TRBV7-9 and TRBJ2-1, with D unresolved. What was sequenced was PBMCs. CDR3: CASRPGSYLNEQFF. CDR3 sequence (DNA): TGTGCCAGCAGACCGGGTTCTTACCTCAATGAGCAGTTCTTC.